Below, 9 T cell receptor beta chains from the same sample are listed, as sequenced in a study of spatial heterogeneity in lung cancer. Regarding the study as a whole: Tumors with more nonsynonymous mutations had more expanded intratumoral alpha and beta TCRs.

As for time point: sample taken at primary tumor resection. These receptors are not linked to any known antigen. TCRdb analysed the 5' RACE reads with MiXCR anew, one entry per CDR3 protein. Among some 10,000 distinct CDR3 sequences listed, under 8% were seen once. The starting material was lung tumor tissue, obtained at surgery. These receptors came from a male donor with early-stage non-small cell lung cancer.

This clonotype was detected many times. The chain links TRBV7-2 to TRBJ2-7, with a weak D call TRBD1 (6 bases). CDR1 is SGHTA, CDR2 FQGNSA, per germline. This CDR3 has 16 amino acids. V was pared by 5 bases and J by 2 bases, with 19 bases between. CDR3 loop: CASSKTGSLSAYEQYF. The DNA of the CDR3 is TGTGCCAGCAGCAAGACAGGCTCCCTTAGCGCCTACGAGCAGTACTTC.

This clonotype was found many times. The genes are TRBV19 and TRBJ2-3; D is undetermined. Germline V gene lookup returns CDR1 LNHDA and CDR2 SQIVND (reference sequence). With 5 bases removed from V and 6 bases from J, the gap between germline ends came to 12 bases. CDR3 length equals 13 residues. CDR3 in amino acids: CASSFLRPDTQYF. In nucleotides, the CDR3 is TGTGCCAGTAGTTTCCTTAGGCCGGATACGCAGTATTTT.

This clonotype was seen many times. J is TRBJ1-2 and V is TRBV19; D remains ambiguous. Germline V gene lookup returns CDR1 LNHDA and CDR2 SQIVND (reference sequence). Trimming stripped 5 bases from V and 8 bases from J, with 9 bases between. CDR3 length: 11 residues. CDR3 sequence reads: CASSSTAGYTF. CDR3 nucleotide sequence: TGTGCCAGTAGTTCTACGGCCGGCTACACCTTC.

There are many counts of this clonotype. The V call is TRBV7-6, the J call TRBJ2-3; possibly TRBD2 for D (7 bases). Germline CDR1 SGHVS, CDR2 FNYEAQ. The V end was cut by 1 base, the J end by 3 bases, with 23 bases between. The CDR3 loop spans 19 amino acids. The CDR3 protein is CASSLGGLRGGHWTDTQYF. DNA of the CDR3: TGTGCCAGCAGCTTAGGCGGGTTGAGGGGGGGCCATTGGACAGATACGCAGTATTTT.

This clonotype was detected ten times or more. CDR3 in amino acids: CATRDGPREQYF. CDR3 bases: TGTGCCACTCGGGACGGTCCCCGCGAGCAGTACTTC. The gene calls are TRBV10-3 and TRBJ2-7; either TRBD1 or TRBD2 may supply D (5 bases each). This CDR3 comprises 12 residues. The V gene's germline CDR1 is ENHRY and CDR2 SYGVKD. The ends were cut back, 10 bases at V and 6 bases at J, with 16 bases in the middle.

The rearrangement joins TRBV7-2 to TRBJ2-2; D is tentatively TRBD1 or TRBD2 (5 bases each). Germline V gene sequence: CDR1 SGHTA, CDR2 FQGNSA. The CDR3 loop spans 16 amino acids. With 2 bases removed from V and 5 bases from J, the gap between germline ends came to 15 bases. For the CDR3, the DNA is TGTGCCAGCAGCTTATACGGGACGGGGAGAACCGGGGAGCTGTTTTTT. This sequence encodes CASSLYGTGRTGELFF.

V usage is TRBV7-2 and J usage is TRBJ2-4; 10 bases align to TRBD2. Germline CDR1 is SGHTA and CDR2 is FQGNSA. The V segment lost 4 bases and the J segment 11 bases; nucleotides outside the gene matches: 8. This CDR3 is built from 14 residues. In nucleotides, the CDR3 is TGTGCCAGCAGCTCCCGCACTAGCGGGGTCTTTCAGTACTTC. This translates into CASSSRTSGVFQYF.

This clonotype appeared a few times. The chain links TRBV27 to TRBJ2-2, with TRBD2 matching 10 bases. Germline V gives CDR1 MNHEY, CDR2 SMNVEV (reference sequence). The CDR3 contains 14 residues. After removal of 9 bases from V and 1 base from J, the junction contained 2 bases not matched to a gene. The CDR3 DNA reads as TGTGCCAGTCAGCGGGGGGGGAACACCGGGGAGCTGTTTTTT. Protein sequence: CASQRGGNTGELFF.

The V and J genes are TRBV12-3 or TRBV12-4 and TRBJ2-2; TRBD1 agrees at 10 bases. The CDR3 loop spans 15 amino acids. V lost 8 bases to trimming and J lost 7 bases; unmatched junction nucleotides: 10. The CDR3 loop reads CASGPDRGLGGELFF. The CDR3 DNA is TGTGCCAGCGGTCCCGACAGGGGGCTTGGCGGGGAGCTGTTTTTT.